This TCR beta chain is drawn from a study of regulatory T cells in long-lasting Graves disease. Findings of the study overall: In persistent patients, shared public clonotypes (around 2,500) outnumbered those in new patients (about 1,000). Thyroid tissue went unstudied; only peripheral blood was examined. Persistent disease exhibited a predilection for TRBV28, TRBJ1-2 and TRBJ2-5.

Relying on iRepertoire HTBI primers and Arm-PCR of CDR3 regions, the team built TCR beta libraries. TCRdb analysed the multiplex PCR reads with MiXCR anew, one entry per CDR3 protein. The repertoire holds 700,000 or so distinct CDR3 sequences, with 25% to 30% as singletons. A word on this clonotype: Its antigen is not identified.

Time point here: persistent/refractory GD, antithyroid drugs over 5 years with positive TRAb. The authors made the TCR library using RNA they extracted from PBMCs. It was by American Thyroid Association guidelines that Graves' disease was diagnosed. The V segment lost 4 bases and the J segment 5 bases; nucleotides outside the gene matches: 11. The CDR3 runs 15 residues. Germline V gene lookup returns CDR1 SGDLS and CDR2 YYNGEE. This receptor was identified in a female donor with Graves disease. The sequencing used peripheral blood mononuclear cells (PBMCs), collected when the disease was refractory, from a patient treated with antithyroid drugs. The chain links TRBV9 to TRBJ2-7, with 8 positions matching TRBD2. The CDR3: CASSPRLAIGHEQYF. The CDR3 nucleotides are TGTGCCAGCAGCCCCCGACTAGCGATAGGTCACGAGCAGTACTTC.